This T cell receptor beta chain was retrieved from a study of CD8+CD57+ T cells in acquired aplastic anemia. General study results and limits: Roughly 30 was the count of CD8+ CDR3 sequences that patients shared with controls.

Trimming took 0 bases from V and 4 from J, leaving 14 bases between them. The CDR3 extends over 16 amino acids. CDR1 and CDR2 from the germline V gene are KGHSH and LQKENI. Profiling of TCR beta VDJ combinations and CDR3 sequences used genomic DNA as template. TCRdb re-called the reads through MiXCR, storing one row per CDR3 protein. The sample consists of under 150,000 distinct CDR3 sequences, more than 35% of them appearing once. Ten or more counts support this clonotype. Its antigen is unidentified. The receptor's source is a human donor in good health, serving as a control. The sequenced material came from sorted CD4+, CD8+, or CD8+CD57+ T cells (not recorded which) from PBMCs. This chain connects TRBV18 to TRBJ2-3; no reliable D call. CDR3 DNA: TGTGCCAGCTCACCACCTAATAGGATAAGTCCAGATACGCAGTATTTT. Protein sequence: CASSPPNRISPDTQYF. Supplemented by reference TRBV18 and TRBJ2-3, the full variable domain reads NAGVMQNPRHLVRRRGQEARLRCSPMKGHSHVYWYRQLPEEGLKFMVYLQKENIIDESGMPKERFSAEFPKEGPSILRIQQVVRGDSAAYFCASSPPNRISPDTQYFGPGTRLTVL.